This TCR beta chain is from a study of blood T cell repertoires in COVID-19. Study background: The United States, Italy and Spain supplied acute and convalescent COVID-19 samples. T cells, B-cell-depleted T cells, or PBMCs supplied cDNA or gDNA.

Source study methods: The authors estimated nucleated cell counts from reference gene primer amplification. Sequenced by immunoSEQ multiplex PCR; TCRdb stores in-frame clones only, minus some. V and J calls and clone size are those listed in that table; D and trimming were worked out from the DNA. The repertoire holds about 87,000 clones, more than 85% seen once, with over 5% in the top ten. The CDR3 runs 13 residues. Germline V CDR1 and CDR2: SGHNT, YYREEE (reference sequence). Trimming cost V 2 bases and J 5 bases, with 7 bases left between them. The sequencing input was peripheral blood. The genes are TRBV5-4 and TRBJ2-2; D ambiguous. This clonotype originated in a man aged 40-55 years with acute or convalescent COVID-19. CDR3: CASSFPPTGELFF. The DNA for the CDR3 is TGTGCCAGCAGCTTTCCTCCTACCGGGGAGCTGTTTTTT.